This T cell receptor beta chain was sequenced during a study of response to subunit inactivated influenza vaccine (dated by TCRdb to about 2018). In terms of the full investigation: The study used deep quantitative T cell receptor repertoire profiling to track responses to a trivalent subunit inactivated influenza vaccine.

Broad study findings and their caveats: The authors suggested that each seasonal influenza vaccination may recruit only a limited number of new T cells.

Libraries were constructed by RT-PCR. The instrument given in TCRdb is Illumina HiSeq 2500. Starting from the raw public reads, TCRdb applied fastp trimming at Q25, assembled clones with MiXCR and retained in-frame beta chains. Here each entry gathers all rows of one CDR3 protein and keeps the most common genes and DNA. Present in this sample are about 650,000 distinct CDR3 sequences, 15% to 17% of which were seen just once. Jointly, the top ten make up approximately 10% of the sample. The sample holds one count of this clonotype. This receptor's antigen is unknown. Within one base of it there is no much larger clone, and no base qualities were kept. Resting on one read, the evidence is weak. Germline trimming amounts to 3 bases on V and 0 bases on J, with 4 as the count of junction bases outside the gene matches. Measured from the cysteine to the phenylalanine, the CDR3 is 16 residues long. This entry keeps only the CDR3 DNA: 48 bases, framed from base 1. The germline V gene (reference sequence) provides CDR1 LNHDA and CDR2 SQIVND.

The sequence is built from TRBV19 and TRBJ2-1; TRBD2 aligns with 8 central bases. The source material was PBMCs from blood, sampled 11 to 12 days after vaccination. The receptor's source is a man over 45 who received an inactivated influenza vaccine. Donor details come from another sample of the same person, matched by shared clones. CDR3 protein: CASSIQRGLSYNEQFF. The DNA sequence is TGTGCCAGTAGTATCCAGCGGGGGCTCTCCTACAATGAGCAGTTCTTC.